This TCR beta chain was recovered during a study of blood T cells in healthy people across ages. Every sample gave at least 5 micrograms of total RNA when it was extracted. Deletions cut 6 bases from V and 0 bases from J, with 15 bases between. The length of the CDR3 is 15 residues. The germline V gene encodes CDR1 SGHRS and CDR2 YFSETQ. In regard to this clonotype: Its antigen is unknown.

Study-wide results and limits: Shifts in expanded clonotypes may have been confounded by donor CMV status, which was unknown.

With a J-beta primer mix and a sample-barcoded 5' primer, a second PCR ran about 7 to 12 cycles. In TCRdb, the 5' RACE reads were re-called with MiXCR into one record per CDR3 protein. The data contain roughly 410,000 distinct CDR3 sequences, approximately 51% of them seen just once; the ten biggest clones take up approximately 51%. The source of this sequence is a man in his sixties in good health. Sequencing used blood. The V gene is TRBV5-1, the J gene TRBJ1-1; D gene ambiguous. CDR3 in DNA: TGCGCCAGCAAAACCCAACTTGGGATGAACACTGAAGCTTTCTTT. This translates into CASKTQLGMNTEAFF.